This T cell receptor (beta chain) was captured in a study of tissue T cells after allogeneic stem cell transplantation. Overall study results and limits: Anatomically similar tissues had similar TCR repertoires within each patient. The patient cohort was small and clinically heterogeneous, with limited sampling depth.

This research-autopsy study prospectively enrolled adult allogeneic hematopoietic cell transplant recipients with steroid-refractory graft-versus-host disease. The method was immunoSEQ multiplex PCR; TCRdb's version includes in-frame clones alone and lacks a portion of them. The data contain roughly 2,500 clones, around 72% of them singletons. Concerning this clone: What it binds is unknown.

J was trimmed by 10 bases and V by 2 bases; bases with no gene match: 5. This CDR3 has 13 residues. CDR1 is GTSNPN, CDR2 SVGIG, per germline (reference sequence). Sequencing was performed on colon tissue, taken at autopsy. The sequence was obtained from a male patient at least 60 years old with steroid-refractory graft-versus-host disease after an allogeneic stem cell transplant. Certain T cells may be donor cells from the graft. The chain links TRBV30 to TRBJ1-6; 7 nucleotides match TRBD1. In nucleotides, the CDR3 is TGTGCCTGGAGTCCCGGGACAGCCTCACCCCTCCACTTT. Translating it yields CAWSPGTASPLHF.